Below, one T cell receptor beta chain is given with its context. The data derive from a study of cytomegalovirus exposure and HLA in healthy donors. A multiplex PCR was run with 60 Vbeta primers and 13 Jbeta primers. Only in-frame clones appear in the TCRdb table, and some are missing; sequencing was by immunoSEQ multiplex PCR. The table has approximately 130,000 clones, roughly 80% seen once. V shed 4 bases and J shed 3 bases, with 16 bases lying between them. Germline V CDR1 and CDR2: SQVTM, ANQGSEA. The CDR3 sequence is 14 residues long. Sampled while nominally healthy, donors likely had unrecorded immune exposures.

Sample: PBMCs. This clonotype was sampled from a man in his forties or fifties in good health and CMV-seronegative. The V gene is TRBV29-1, the J gene TRBJ2-7, with D maybe TRBD2 (6 bases). CDR3 region: CSVVSRELHYEQYF. The CDR3, as DNA: TGCAGCGTTGTCTCCCGGGAGCTACACTACGAGCAGTACTTC.